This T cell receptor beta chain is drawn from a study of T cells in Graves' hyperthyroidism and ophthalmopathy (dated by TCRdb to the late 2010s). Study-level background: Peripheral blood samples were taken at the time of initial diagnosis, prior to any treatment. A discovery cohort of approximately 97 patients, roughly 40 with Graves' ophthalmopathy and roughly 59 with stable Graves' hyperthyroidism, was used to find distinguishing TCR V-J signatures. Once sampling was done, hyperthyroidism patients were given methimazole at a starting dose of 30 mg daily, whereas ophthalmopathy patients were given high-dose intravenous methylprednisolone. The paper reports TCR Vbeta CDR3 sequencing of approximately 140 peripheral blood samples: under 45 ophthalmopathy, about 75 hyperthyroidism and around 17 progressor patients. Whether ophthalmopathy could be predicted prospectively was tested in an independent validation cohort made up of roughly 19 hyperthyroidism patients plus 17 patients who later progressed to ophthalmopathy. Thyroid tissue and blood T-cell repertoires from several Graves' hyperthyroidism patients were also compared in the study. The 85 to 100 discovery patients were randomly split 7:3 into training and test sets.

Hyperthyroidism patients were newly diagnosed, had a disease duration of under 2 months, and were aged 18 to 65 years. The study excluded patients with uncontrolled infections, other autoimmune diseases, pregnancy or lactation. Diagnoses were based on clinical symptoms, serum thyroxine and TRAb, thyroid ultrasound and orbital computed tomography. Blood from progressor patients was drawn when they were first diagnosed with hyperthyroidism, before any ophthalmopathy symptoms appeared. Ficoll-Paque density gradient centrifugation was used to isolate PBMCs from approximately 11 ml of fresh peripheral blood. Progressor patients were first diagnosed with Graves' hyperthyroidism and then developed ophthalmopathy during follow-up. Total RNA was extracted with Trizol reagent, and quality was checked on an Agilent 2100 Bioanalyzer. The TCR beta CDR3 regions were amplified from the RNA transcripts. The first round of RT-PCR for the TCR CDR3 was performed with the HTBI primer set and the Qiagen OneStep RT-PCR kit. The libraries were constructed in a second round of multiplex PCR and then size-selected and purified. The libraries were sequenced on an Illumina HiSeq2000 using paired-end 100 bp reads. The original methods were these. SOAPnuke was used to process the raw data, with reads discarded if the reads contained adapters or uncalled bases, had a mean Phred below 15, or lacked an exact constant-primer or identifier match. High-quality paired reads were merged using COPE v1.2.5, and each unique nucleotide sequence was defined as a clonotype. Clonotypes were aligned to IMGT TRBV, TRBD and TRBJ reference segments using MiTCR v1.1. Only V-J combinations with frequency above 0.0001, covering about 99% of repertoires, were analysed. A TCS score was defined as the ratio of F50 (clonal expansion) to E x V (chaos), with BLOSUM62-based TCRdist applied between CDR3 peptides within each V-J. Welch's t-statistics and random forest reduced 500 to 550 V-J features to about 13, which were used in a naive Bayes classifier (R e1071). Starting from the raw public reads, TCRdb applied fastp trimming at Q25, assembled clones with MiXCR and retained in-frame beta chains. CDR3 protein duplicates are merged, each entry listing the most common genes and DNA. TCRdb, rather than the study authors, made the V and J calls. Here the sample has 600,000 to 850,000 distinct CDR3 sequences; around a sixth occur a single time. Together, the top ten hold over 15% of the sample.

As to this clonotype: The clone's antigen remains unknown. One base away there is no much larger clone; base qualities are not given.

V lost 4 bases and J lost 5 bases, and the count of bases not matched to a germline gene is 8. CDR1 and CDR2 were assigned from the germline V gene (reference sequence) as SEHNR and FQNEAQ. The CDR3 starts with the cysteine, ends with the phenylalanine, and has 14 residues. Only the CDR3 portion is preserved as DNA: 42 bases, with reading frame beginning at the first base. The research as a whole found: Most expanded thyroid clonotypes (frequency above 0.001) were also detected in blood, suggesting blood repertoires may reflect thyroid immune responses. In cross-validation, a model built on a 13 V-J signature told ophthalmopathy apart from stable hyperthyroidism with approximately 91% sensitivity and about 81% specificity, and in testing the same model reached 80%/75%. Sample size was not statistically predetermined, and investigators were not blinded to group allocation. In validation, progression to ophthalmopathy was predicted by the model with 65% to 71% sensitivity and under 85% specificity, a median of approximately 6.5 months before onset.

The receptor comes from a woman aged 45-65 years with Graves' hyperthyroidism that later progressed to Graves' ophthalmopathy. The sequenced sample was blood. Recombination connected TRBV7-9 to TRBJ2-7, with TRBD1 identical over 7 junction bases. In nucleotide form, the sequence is TGTGCCAGCAGCTCCGACAGGGATTCCAACGAGCAGTACTTC. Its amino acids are CASSSDRDSNEQYF.